This is a list of T cell receptor beta chains from one sample in a study of cytomegalovirus exposure and HLA in healthy donors. Sequencing used immunoSEQ multiplex PCR; TCRdb keeps in-frame clones, though not all of them. This table holds around 100,000 clones, 70% found once. Input material: PBMCs. All receptors come from a man between 40 and 49 years old in good health and CMV-seropositive. Each CDR3 is given with its conserved first and last residue. The order of the fields is V gene, J gene, D gene, clone size, CDR3 protein, CDR3 DNA. The D gene is left open where the match is weak. Not every row has a clone size; where given, it reads once, few, many or a size class.

V: TRBV5-5
J: TRBJ1-1
D: NA
size: NA
CDR3: CASSVQGDTEAFF
DNA: TGTGCCAGCAGCGTACAGGGTGACACTGAAGCTTTCTTT

V: TRBV2
J: TRBJ2-4
D: NA
size: NA
CDR3: CASSWDLLAKNIQYF
DNA: TGTGCCAGCAGTTGGGACTTGCTAGCCAAAAACATTCAGTACTTC

V: TRBV2
J: TRBJ1-5
D: TRBD1
size: NA
CDR3: CASYLDRAFNQPQHF
DNA: TGTGCCAGCTACCTGGACAGGGCATTCAATCAGCCCCAGCATTTT

V: TRBV11-2
J: TRBJ2-3
D: NA
size: few
CDR3: CASSLDRPGLMQYF
DNA: TGTGCCAGCAGCTTAGATCGCCCAGGGCTAATGCAGTATTTT

V: TRBV4-1
J: TRBJ2-2
D: TRBD2
size: NA
CDR3: CASSRTIAGGPAGELFF
DNA: TGCGCCAGCAGCCGGACCATAGCGGGAGGGCCTGCCGGGGAGCTGTTTTTT

V: TRBV11-3
J: TRBJ2-1
D: TRBD2
size: few
CDR3: CASSLGVAGESYNEQFF
DNA: TGTGCCAGCAGCTTAGGGGTAGCGGGAGAATCCTACAATGAGCAGTTCTTC

V: TRBV2
J: TRBJ2-5
D: NA
size: NA
CDR3: CASSEGTAQETQYF
DNA: TGTGCCAGCAGTGAAGGGACAGCGCAAGAGACCCAGTACTTC

V: TRBV5-1
J: TRBJ2-3
D: NA
size: NA
CDR3: CASSFRDTDTQYF
DNA: TGCGCCAGCAGCTTCCGGGACACAGATACGCAGTATTTT

V: TRBV9
J: TRBJ2-2
D: TRBD1
size: NA
CDR3: CASSVPGQGINGELFF
DNA: TGTGCCAGCAGCGTCCCGGGACAGGGAATTAACGGGGAGCTGTTTTTT

V: TRBV2
J: TRBJ1-5
D: NA
size: NA
CDR3: CASSEVSSAGNQPQHF
DNA: TGTGCCAGCAGTGAAGTGAGTAGTGCCGGCAATCAGCCCCAGCATTTT

V: TRBV6-5
J: TRBJ2-7
D: TRBD2
size: NA
CDR3: CASSYSQAGVPYEQYF
DNA: TGTGCCAGCAGTTACTCTCAGGCGGGGGTCCCCTACGAGCAGTACTTC

V: TRBV28
J: TRBJ1-2
D: NA
size: NA
CDR3: CASSLRTVYGYTF
DNA: TGTGCCAGCAGTTTACGGACAGTCTATGGCTACACCTTC

V: TRBV30
J: TRBJ2-7
D: NA
size: NA
CDR3: CAWSFRGAYEQYF
DNA: TGTGCCTGGAGTTTCAGGGGAGCCTACGAGCAGTACTTC

V: TRBV4-1
J: TRBJ2-5
D: NA
size: NA
CDR3: CASSRGTVGNQETQYF
DNA: TGCGCCAGCAGCCGCGGGACGGTGGGAAACCAAGAGACCCAGTACTTC

V: TRBV21-1
J: TRBJ1-1
D: NA
size: NA
CDR3: CASSRAGTAKIRAFF
DNA: TGTGCCAGCAGCAGGGCCGGGACAGCGAAAATAAGAGCTTTCTTT

V: TRBV29-1
J: TRBJ1-2
D: NA
size: NA
CDR3: CSVEDSMYGYTF
DNA: TGCAGCGTTGAGGACAGTATGTATGGCTACACCTTC